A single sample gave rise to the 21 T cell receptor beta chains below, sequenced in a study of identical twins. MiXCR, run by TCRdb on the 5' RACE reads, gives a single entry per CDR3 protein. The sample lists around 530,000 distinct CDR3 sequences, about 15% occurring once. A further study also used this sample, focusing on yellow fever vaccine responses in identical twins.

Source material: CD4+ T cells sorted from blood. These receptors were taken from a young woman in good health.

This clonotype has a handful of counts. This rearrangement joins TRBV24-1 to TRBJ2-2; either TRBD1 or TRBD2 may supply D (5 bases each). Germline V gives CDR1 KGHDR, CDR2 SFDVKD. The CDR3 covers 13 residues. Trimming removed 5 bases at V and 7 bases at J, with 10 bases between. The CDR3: CATSAWGNGELFF. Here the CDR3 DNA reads TGTGCCACCAGTGCCTGGGGGAACGGGGAGCTGTTTTTT.

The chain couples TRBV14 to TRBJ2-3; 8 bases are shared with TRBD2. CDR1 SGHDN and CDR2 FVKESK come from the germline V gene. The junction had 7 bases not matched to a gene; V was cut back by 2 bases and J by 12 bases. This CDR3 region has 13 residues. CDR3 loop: CASSQYRSGGQYF. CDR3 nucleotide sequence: TGTGCCAGCAGCCAATATAGAAGCGGGGGCCAGTATTTT.

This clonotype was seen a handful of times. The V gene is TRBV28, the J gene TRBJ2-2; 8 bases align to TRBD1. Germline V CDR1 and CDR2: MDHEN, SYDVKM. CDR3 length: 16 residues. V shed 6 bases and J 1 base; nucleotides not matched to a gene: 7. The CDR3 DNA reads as TGTGCCAGCAGAGCTACCGGGACAGGGAACACCGGGGAGCTGTTTTTT. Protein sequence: CASRATGTGNTGELFF.

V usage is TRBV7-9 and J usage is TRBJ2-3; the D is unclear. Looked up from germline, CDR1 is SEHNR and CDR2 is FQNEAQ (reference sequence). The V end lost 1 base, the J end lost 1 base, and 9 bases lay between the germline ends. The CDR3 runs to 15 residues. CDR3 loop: CASSLGPSGTDTQYF. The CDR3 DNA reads TGTGCCAGCAGCTTAGGGCCAAGCGGCACAGATACGCAGTATTTT.

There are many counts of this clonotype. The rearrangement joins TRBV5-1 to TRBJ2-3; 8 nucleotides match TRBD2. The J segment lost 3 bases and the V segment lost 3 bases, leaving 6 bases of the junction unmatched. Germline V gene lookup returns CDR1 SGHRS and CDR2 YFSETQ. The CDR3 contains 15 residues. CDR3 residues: CASSSGLGGTDTQYF. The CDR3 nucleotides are TGCGCCAGCAGCTCGGGACTAGGGGGTACAGATACGCAGTATTTT. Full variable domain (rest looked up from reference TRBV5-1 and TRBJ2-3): KAGVTQTPRYLIKTRGQQVTLSCSPISGHRSVSWYQQTPGQGLQFLFEYFSETQRNKGNFPGRFSGRQFSNSRSEMNVSTLELGDSALYLCASSSGLGGTDTQYFGPGTRLTVL.

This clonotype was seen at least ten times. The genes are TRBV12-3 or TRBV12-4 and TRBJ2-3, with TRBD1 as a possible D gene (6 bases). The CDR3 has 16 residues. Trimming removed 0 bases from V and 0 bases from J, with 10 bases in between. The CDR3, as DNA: TGTGCCAGCAGTTTAGCGGGGACACTTAGCACAGATACGCAGTATTTT. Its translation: CASSLAGTLSTDTQYF.

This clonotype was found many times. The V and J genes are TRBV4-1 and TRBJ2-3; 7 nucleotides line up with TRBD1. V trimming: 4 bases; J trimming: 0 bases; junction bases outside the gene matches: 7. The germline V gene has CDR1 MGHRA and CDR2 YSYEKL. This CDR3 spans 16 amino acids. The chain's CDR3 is CASSRTRDRSTDTQYF. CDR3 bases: TGCGCCAGCAGCCGGACCCGGGACAGAAGCACAGATACGCAGTATTTT.

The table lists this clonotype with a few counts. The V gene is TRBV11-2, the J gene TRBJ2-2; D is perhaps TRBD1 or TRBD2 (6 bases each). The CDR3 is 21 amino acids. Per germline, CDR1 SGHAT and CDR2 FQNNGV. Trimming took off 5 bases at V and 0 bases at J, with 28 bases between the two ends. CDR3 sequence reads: CASSPGRGGKPSTSNTGELFF. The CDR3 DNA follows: TGTGCCAGCAGCCCCGGTCGAGGGGGGAAACCCTCCACATCGAACACCGGGGAGCTGTTTTTT.

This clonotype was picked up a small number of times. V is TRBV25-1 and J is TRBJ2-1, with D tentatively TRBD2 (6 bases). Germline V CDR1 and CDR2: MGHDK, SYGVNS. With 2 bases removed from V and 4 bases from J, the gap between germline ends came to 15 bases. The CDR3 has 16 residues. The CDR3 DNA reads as TGTGCCAGCAGTGAAACCGGCCGGGGGAGGTACAATGAGCAGTTCTTC. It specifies CASSETGRGRYNEQFF.

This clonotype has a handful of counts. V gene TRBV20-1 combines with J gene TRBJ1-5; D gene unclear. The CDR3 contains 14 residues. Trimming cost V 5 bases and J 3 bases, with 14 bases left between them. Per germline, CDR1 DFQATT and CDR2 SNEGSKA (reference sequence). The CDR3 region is CSARPGMHNQPQHF. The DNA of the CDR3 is TGCAGTGCTCGGCCCGGGATGCACAATCAGCCCCAGCATTTT.

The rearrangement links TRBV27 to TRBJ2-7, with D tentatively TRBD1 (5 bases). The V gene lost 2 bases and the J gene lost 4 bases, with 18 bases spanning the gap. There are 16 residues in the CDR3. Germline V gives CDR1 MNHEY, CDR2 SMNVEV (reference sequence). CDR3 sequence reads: CASSLVPDRLEYEQYF. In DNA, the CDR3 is TGTGCCAGCAGTTTAGTGCCCGACAGATTAGAATACGAGCAGTACTTC.

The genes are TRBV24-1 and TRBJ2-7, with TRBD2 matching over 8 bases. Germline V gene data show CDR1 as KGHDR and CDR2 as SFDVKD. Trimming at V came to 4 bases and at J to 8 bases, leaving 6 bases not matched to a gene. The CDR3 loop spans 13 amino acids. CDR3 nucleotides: TGTGCCACCAGTGACTTCGGACTAGCCCAGCAGTACTTC. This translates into CATSDFGLAQQYF.

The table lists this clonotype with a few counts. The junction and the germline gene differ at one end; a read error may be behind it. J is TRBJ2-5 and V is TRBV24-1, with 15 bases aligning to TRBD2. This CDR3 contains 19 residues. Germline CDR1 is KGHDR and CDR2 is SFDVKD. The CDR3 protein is CATSDYSGTSGRLQETKYF. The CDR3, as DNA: TGTGCCACCAGTGATTATTCCGGGACTAGCGGGAGGTTACAAGAGACCAAGTACTTC.

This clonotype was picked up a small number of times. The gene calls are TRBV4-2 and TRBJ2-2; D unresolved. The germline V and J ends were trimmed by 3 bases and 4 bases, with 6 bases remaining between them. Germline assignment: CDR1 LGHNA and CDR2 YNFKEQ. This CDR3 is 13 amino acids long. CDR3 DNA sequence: TGTGCCAGCAGCCAGGCAGGCACCGGGGAGCTGTTTTTT. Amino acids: CASSQAGTGELFF.

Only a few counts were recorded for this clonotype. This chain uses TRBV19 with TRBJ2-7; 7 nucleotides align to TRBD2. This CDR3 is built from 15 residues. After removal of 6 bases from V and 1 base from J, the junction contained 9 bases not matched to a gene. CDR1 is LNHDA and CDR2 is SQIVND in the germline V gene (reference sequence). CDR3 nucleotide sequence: TGTGCCAGTAGCGGGCGCGCGGGAGTGTCCTACGAGCAGTACTTC. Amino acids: CASSGRAGVSYEQYF.

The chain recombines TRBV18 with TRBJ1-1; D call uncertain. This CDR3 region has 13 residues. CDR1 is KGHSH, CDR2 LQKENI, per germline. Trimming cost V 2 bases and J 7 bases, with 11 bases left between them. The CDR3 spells CASSPLLQNEAFF. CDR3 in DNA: TGTGCCAGCTCACCATTGTTACAGAATGAAGCTTTCTTT.

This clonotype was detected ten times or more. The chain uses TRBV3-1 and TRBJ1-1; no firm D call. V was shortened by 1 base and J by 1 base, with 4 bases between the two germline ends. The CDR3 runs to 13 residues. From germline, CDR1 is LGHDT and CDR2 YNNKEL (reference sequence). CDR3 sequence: CASSQGWNTEAFF. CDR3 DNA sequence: TGTGCCAGCAGCCAAGGCTGGAACACTGAAGCTTTCTTT. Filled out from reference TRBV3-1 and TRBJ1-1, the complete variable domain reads DTAVSQTPKYLVTQMGNDKSIKCEQNLGHDTMYWYKQDSKKFLKIMFSYNNKELIINETVPNRFSPKSPDKAHLNLHINSLELGDSAVYFCASSQGWNTEAFFGQGTRLTVV.

Here the CDR3 reads CASTPAGPSEGTKNIQYF. CDR3 DNA: TGTGCCAGTACCCCGGCGGGACCGTCAGAGGGGACCAAAAACATTCAGTACTTC. The chain employs TRBV19 and TRBJ2-4; possible D gene TRBD2, 6 bases. V lost 7 bases, J lost 2 bases, and 24 bases lay in between. CDR1 LNHDA and CDR2 SQIVND come from the germline V gene (reference sequence). The CDR3 is 18 amino acids.

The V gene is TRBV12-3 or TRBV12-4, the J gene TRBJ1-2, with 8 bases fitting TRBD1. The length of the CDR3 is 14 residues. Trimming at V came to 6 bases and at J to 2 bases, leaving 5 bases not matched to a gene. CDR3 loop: CASRHRGSNYGYTF. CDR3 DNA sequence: TGTGCCAGCAGACACAGGGGGTCGAACTATGGCTACACCTTC.

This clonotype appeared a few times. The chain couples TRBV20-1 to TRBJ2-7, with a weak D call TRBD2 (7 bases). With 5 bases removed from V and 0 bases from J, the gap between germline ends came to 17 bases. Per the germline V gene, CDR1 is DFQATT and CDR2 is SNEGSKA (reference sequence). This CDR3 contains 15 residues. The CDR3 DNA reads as TGCAGTGCTCAGCGGGCGGGGGCGGGCTCCTACGAGCAGTACGTC. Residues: CSAQRAGAGSYEQYV.

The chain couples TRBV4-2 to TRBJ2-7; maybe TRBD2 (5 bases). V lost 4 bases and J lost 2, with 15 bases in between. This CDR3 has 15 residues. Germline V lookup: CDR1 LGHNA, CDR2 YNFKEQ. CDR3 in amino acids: CASSRLYAEAYEQYF. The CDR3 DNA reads TGTGCCAGCAGCCGTCTTTACGCGGAGGCCTACGAGCAGTACTTC.